One and the same sample provided the 30 T cell receptor beta chains below, sequenced in a study of cytomegalovirus exposure and HLA in healthy donors. Researchers ran the PCR with 60 Vbeta and 13 Jbeta primers. Using immunoSEQ multiplex PCR, the repertoire was profiled, and TCRdb retains in-frame clones only, with some absent. Of 100,000 to 150,000 clones in the sample, around 72% were seen once. The specimen sequenced was PBMCs. These receptors came from a woman between 35 and 50 years old in good health and CMV-seronegative.

This chain uses TRBV15 with TRBJ1-1; possible D gene TRBD1, 5 bases. Trimming removed 0 bases from V and 5 bases from J, with 10 bases in between. The germline gives CDR1 LNHNV, CDR2 YYDKDF (reference sequence). This CDR3 contains 14 residues. The CDR3 loop is CATSRDQGVTEAFF. CDR3 DNA sequence: TGTGCCACCAGCAGAGATCAAGGGGTGACTGAAGCTTTCTTT.

This chain uses TRBV5-1 with TRBJ1-1; 8 nucleotides match TRBD1. With V trimmed by 4 bases and J by 3 bases, 2 bases remained unmatched. Germline V gene sequence: CDR1 SGHRS, CDR2 YFSETQ. The CDR3 extends over 13 amino acids. CDR3 loop: CASSVQGDTEAFF. CDR3 in DNA: TGCGCCAGCAGCGTACAGGGGGACACTGAAGCTTTCTTT.

V gene TRBV7-3 combines with J gene TRBJ2-1, with 11 positions matching TRBD2. The CDR3 is made up of 15 amino acids. V shed 6 bases and J 7 bases; nucleotides not matched to a gene: 8. CDR1 SGHTA and CDR2 FQGTGA come from the germline V gene. The CDR3 region has the DNA TGTGCCAGCAGTTGGATAGCGGGAGGGGAGAATGAGCAGTTCTTC. Translated, it gives CASSWIAGGENEQFF.

The V gene is TRBV7-9, the J gene TRBJ2-7; D remains unclear. Germline CDR1 is SEHNR and CDR2 is FQNEAQ (reference sequence). Trimming took 5 bases from V and 5 from J, leaving 10 bases between them. The CDR3 loop spans 12 amino acids. This CDR3 reads CASSNMGDEQYF. CDR3 nucleotide sequence: TGTGCCAGCAGCAACATGGGCGACGAGCAGTACTTC.

This chain connects TRBV5-1 to TRBJ2-2, with 7 bases identical to TRBD1. The CDR3 length is 17 residues. The ends lost 4 bases at V and 4 bases at J; junction bases unmatched: 13. Germline CDR1 and CDR2: SGHRS and YFSETQ. The CDR3 loop reads CASSPSTGFWGTGELFF. CDR3 bases: TGCGCCAGCAGCCCATCGACAGGGTTTTGGGGCACCGGGGAGCTGTTTTTT.

As DNA, the CDR3 is TGTGCCAGCAGCCGAGGACTAGCCGCTGAGCAGTTCTTC. The encoded protein is CASSRGLAAEQFF. This rearrangement joins TRBV27 to TRBJ2-1; 8 bases agree with TRBD2. V shed 6 bases, J shed 9 bases, and the junction held 7 bases outside the gene matches. From germline, CDR1 is MNHEY and CDR2 SMNVEV (reference sequence). The CDR3 runs 13 residues.

In its sample, this clone was seen a few times. The chain combines TRBV5-1 with TRBJ2-1, with a tentative D call TRBD2 (6 bases). The V gene's germline CDR1 is SGHRS and CDR2 YFSETQ. With 0 bases removed from V and 5 bases from J, the gap between germline ends came to 9 bases. This CDR3 contains 14 residues. The CDR3 DNA is TGCGCCAGCAGCTTGGGGGACTGGAACAATGAGCAGTTCTTC. Translated: CASSLGDWNNEQFF.

J is TRBJ2-7 and V is TRBV28; D is perhaps TRBD1 (6 bases). Germline V lookup: CDR1 MDHEN, CDR2 SYDVKM. Trimming shortened V by 2 bases and J by 3 bases, and 11 bases separated the two germline ends. The CDR3 totals 14 residues. This CDR3 reads CASSLPGAYYEQYF. Here the CDR3 DNA reads TGTGCCAGCAGTTTACCAGGGGCCTACTACGAGCAGTACTTC.

The chain uses TRBV2 and TRBJ2-7; TRBD1 matches 10 bases. This CDR3 has 13 amino acids. Per the germline V gene, CDR1 is SNHLY and CDR2 is FYNNEI. J was trimmed by 5 bases and V by 8 bases; bases with no gene match: 6. The CDR3 spells CASVRQGAHEQYF. Written as DNA, the CDR3 is TGTGCCAGCGTGCGACAGGGGGCCCACGAGCAGTACTTC.

The rearrangement links TRBV29-1 to TRBJ2-7; TRBD1 matches 8 bases. Trimming took 6 bases from V and 3 from J; bases not matched to a gene: 4. The length of the CDR3 is 12 residues. Per the germline V gene, CDR1 is SQVTM and CDR2 is ANQGSEA. Here the CDR3 reads CSVPGTGYEQYF. As DNA, the CDR3 is TGCAGCGTCCCCGGGACAGGCTACGAGCAGTACTTC.

J is TRBJ1-4 and V is TRBV15; D gene uncertain. V lost 3 bases and J lost 3, with 14 bases in between. Germline assignment: CDR1 LNHNV and CDR2 YYDKDF (reference sequence). The CDR3 totals 16 residues. The CDR3 spells CATSRALGEPNEKLFF. The DNA of the CDR3 is TGTGCCACCAGCAGGGCCCTGGGCGAGCCTAATGAAAAACTGTTTTTT.

This sequence joins TRBV7-3 and TRBJ2-7; TRBD1 matches 11 bases. V lost 1 base to trimming and J lost 4 bases; unmatched junction nucleotides: 9. Germline CDR1 and CDR2: SGHTA and FQGTGA. The CDR3 covers 17 residues. The CDR3: CASSLIGQGAPGYEQYF. CDR3 nucleotide sequence: TGTGCCAGCAGCTTAATCGGACAGGGGGCGCCTGGGTACGAGCAGTACTTC.

This chain uses TRBV5-1 with TRBJ2-1; 8 positions match TRBD1. Germline trimming cut 4 bases from V and 6 bases from J; bases unmatched to any gene: 6. The V gene's germline CDR1 is SGHRS and CDR2 YFSETQ. The CDR3 length is 14 residues. The CDR3, as DNA: TGCGCCAGCAGCACCGGACAGGGAAGCAATGAGCAGTTCTTC. This encodes CASSTGQGSNEQFF. Full variable domain (rest looked up from reference TRBV5-1 and TRBJ2-1): KAGVTQTPRYLIKTRGQQVTLSCSPISGHRSVSWYQQTPGQGLQFLFEYFSETQRNKGNFPGRFSGRQFSNSRSEMNVSTLELGDSALYLCASSTGQGSNEQFFGPGTRLTVL.

In its sample, this clone was seen a few times. This chain uses TRBV6-1 with TRBJ1-4, with TRBD1 matching over 7 bases. Germline assignment: CDR1 MNHNS and CDR2 SASEGT. This CDR3 is built from 13 residues. The V gene end was trimmed by 11 bases and the J gene end by 4 bases; junction bases not matched to a gene: 7. CDR3 in DNA: TGTGCCTCCAACAGGGGCATTAATGAAAAACTGTTTTTT. It is translated as CASNRGINEKLFF.

The gene calls are TRBV11-2 and TRBJ2-2; 7 bases line up with TRBD2. The CDR3 runs to 12 residues. Per the germline V gene, CDR1 is SGHAT and CDR2 is FQNNGV. With V trimmed by 10 bases and J by 5 bases, 4 bases remained unmatched. The CDR3 here is CANRGGTGELFF. The DNA of the CDR3 is TGTGCCAACCGCGGGGGAACCGGGGAGCTGTTTTTT.

This clone was detected only once. The chain combines TRBV19 with TRBJ2-7; 11 bases line up with TRBD2. Germline lookup yields CDR1 LNHDA and CDR2 SQIVND (reference sequence). CDR3 length: 15 amino acids. The trim removed 6 bases at V and 7 bases at J, leaving 11 bases unmatched. CDR3 in amino acids: CASRQGSRLAGEQYF. The CDR3 nucleotides are TGTGCCAGTAGGCAGGGCAGCCGACTAGCGGGGGAGCAGTACTTC.

The CDR3 spells CASSSPGGAEPNSPLHF. The CDR3, as DNA: TGTGCCAGCAGCTCACCCGGGGGGGCAGAGCCGAATTCACCCCTCCACTTT. The rearrangement uses TRBV7-7 and TRBJ1-6, with D perhaps TRBD1 (6 bases). V dropped 4 bases and J dropped 7 bases, with 20 bases sitting between them. Germline V CDR1 and CDR2: SSHAT, FNYEAQ (reference sequence). This CDR3 is built from 17 residues.

As to this clone: Germline and junction disagree at one end, which may indicate a read error. The V and J genes are TRBV29-1 and TRBJ2-1; TRBD2 might be the D (5 bases). The CDR3 extends over 15 amino acids. Germline V lookup: CDR1 SQVTM, CDR2 ANQGSEA. In nucleotides, the CDR3 is TGCAGCGTGGAAGTAGCGTGGAGCTCCTACAATGAGCAGTTCTTC. Its protein is CSVEVAWSSYNEQFF.

V is TRBV27 and J is TRBJ1-2, with D perhaps TRBD1 (5 bases). V lost 5 bases and J 5 bases, leaving 9 bases between the germline ends. Germline CDR1 MNHEY, CDR2 SMNVEV (reference sequence). The CDR3 covers 12 residues. The CDR3 here is CASSNQGYGYTF. Written as DNA, the CDR3 is TGTGCCAGCAGTAATCAGGGTTATGGCTACACCTTC.

This clone was found a few times. This rearrangement joins TRBV2 to TRBJ2-5, with TRBD2 matching 10 bases. The V gene's germline CDR1 is SNHLY and CDR2 FYNNEI. The CDR3 has 16 amino acids. The ends lost 7 bases at V and 1 base at J; junction bases unmatched: 9. Written as DNA, the CDR3 is TGTGCCAGCACCGAGCCCCAGCGGGGGGGCCAAGAGACCCAGTACTTC. This encodes CASTEPQRGGQETQYF. The full variable domain, rest sourced from reference TRBV2 and TRBJ2-5, is EPEVTQTPSHQVTQMGQEVILRCVPISNHLYFYWYRQILGQKVEFLVSFYNNEISEKSEIFDDQFSVERPDGSNFTLKIRSTKLEDSAMYFCASTEPQRGGQETQYFGPGTRLLVL.

This clone was detected a few times. This sequence joins TRBV19 and TRBJ1-2; TRBD1 agrees at 10 bases. In germline, CDR1 is LNHDA, CDR2 SQIVND (reference sequence). This CDR3 is built from 15 residues. V lost 5 bases and J lost 9; bases outside the gene matches: 12. CDR3 nucleotide sequence: TGTGCCAGTAGTCTCGGGACAGGGGCCCCTACGAGCTACACCTTC. As protein: CASSLGTGAPTSYTF.

The table lists this clone with a few counts. This chain joins TRBV5-1 and TRBJ2-1; 15 nucleotides match TRBD2. The CDR3 is 17 amino acids. Germline loops: CDR1 SGHRS, CDR2 YFSETQ. The V and J ends lost 4 bases and 6 bases, in that order; junction bases with no gene match: 8. CDR3 region: CASSPLGLAGGGNEQFF. Written as DNA, the CDR3 is TGCGCCAGCAGCCCCTTAGGACTAGCGGGAGGGGGCAATGAGCAGTTCTTC.

The CDR3 sequence is CASSPGTLSSGNTIYF. The CDR3 DNA is TGTGCCAGCAGCCCGGGTACTTTGAGCTCTGGAAACACCATATATTTT. This rearrangement joins TRBV7-2 to TRBJ1-3, with D unresolved. The V gene lost 5 bases and the J gene lost 0 bases, with 14 bases spanning the gap. The CDR3 is 16 residues long. Germline CDR1 SGHTA, CDR2 FQGNSA.

This clone was picked up a small number of times. V is TRBV10-3 and J is TRBJ2-1; TRBD2 matches at 8 bases. Germline lookup yields CDR1 ENHRY and CDR2 SYGVKD. V gave up 10 bases and J gave up 9 bases; unmatched junction bases: 14. This CDR3 contains 14 residues. The CDR3 spells CATHPGGAVVEQFF. The DNA for the CDR3 is TGTGCCACCCATCCGGGGGGGGCCGTGGTTGAGCAGTTCTTC.

The rearrangement uses TRBV28 and TRBJ2-3, with D unclear. V lost 8 bases and J 2 bases, leaving 8 bases between the germline ends. The CDR3 consists of 12 residues. The V gene's germline CDR1 is MDHEN and CDR2 SYDVKM. The CDR3 reads CASRSPTDTQYF. The CDR3 coding sequence is TGTGCCAGCCGGTCCCCCACAGATACGCAGTATTTT.

The chain employs TRBV30 and TRBJ1-5, with 8 bases fitting TRBD1. Trimming took 5 bases from V and 0 from J; bases not matched to a gene: 3. From germline, CDR1 is GTSNPN and CDR2 SVGIG (reference sequence). CDR3 length equals 14 residues. The CDR3 protein is CAWQGADSNQPQHF. The CDR3 DNA follows: TGTGCCTGGCAGGGGGCCGATAGCAATCAGCCCCAGCATTTT.

This clone was counted once. The rearrangement links TRBV5-1 to TRBJ2-2, with 9 bases that match TRBD2. In germline, CDR1 is SGHRS, CDR2 YFSETQ. Unmatched junction bases numbered 8, after V lost 4 bases and J lost 4 bases. This CDR3 is 16 amino acids long. The CDR3 bases are TGCGCCAGCAGCATCGGGGTAGCGGGAGTCACCGGGGAGCTGTTTTTT. It translates to CASSIGVAGVTGELFF.

In its sample, this clone was seen once. V usage is TRBV5-1 and J usage is TRBJ2-3; 13 bases map to TRBD2. Trimming removed 4 bases from V and 3 bases from J; junction bases left unmatched: 5. CDR1 and CDR2 (germline): SGHRS, YFSETQ. The CDR3 spans 16 residues. CDR3 nucleotides: TGCGCCAGCAGCGGGAGGACTAGCGGGAGTACAGATACGCAGTATTTT. It specifies CASSGRTSGSTDTQYF.

The chain carries TRBV10-1 and TRBJ1-5, with D perhaps TRBD1 (6 bases). The CDR3 spans 16 residues. The V end lost 9 bases, the J end lost 2 bases, and 20 bases lay between the germline ends. Germline CDR1 is WNHNN and CDR2 is SYGVQD (reference sequence). CDR3: CARLSTGPRCNQPQHF. CDR3 nucleotides: TGCGCCAGACTCTCAACAGGGCCTCGGTGCAATCAGCCCCAGCATTTT.

CDR3 sequence: CASSPGGAYTF. The CDR3, as DNA: TGTGCCAGCAGCCCCGGGGGGGCCTACACCTTC. The V gene is TRBV6-6, the J gene TRBJ1-2, with D tentatively TRBD1 (6 bases). Germline CDR1 is MNHNY and CDR2 is SVGAGI (reference sequence). Trimming removed 6 bases from V and 10 bases from J, with 12 bases in between. This CDR3 has 11 residues.